One and the same sample provided the 14 T cell receptor beta chains below, sequenced in a study of control samples from healthy donors and cancer patients. Sequencing was performed with immunoSEQ multiplex PCR; in TCRdb, only in-frame clones are kept and a portion is missing. The sample has just under 60,000 clones, approximately 92% seen once. The sequenced material came from PBMCs. Receptor source: a man aged 40-49 years with colorectal cancer.

J is TRBJ1-2 and V is TRBV2; the D is unclear. V lost 7 bases and J lost 2, with 11 bases in between. CDR1 and CDR2 (germline): SNHLY, FYNNEI. The CDR3 contains 13 residues. The CDR3 sequence: CASMATINYGYTF. The CDR3 bases are TGTGCCAGCATGGCAACCATCAACTATGGCTACACCTTC. Full variable domain (missing parts from reference TRBV2 and TRBJ1-2): EPEVTQTPSHQVTQMGQEVILRCVPISNHLYFYWYRQILGQKVEFLVSFYNNEISEKSEIFDDQFSVERPDGSNFTLKIRSTKLEDSAMYFCASMATINYGYTFGSGTRLTVV.

This clone was detected only once. The V call is TRBV7-2, the J call TRBJ1-1, with D possibly being TRBD1 (5 bases). The CDR3 length is 16 residues. Trimming removed 5 bases at V and 6 bases at J, with 22 bases between. Germline V CDR1 and CDR2: SGHTA, FQGNSA. DNA of the CDR3: TGTGCCAGCAGCCTCGACGGGGCTTCTAGTGTCTCTGAAGCTTTCTTT. This encodes CASSLDGASSVSEAFF.

The chain combines TRBV5-4 with TRBJ2-5; 12 nucleotides match TRBD2. Unmatched junction bases numbered 6, after V lost 4 bases and J lost 2 bases. This CDR3 is 16 amino acids long. The germline CDR1 and CDR2 sequences are SGHNT and YYREEE (reference sequence). CDR3 sequence reads: CASSPGGLAGQETQYF. The CDR3 bases are TGTGCCAGCAGCCCGGGTGGACTAGCGGGACAAGAGACCCAGTACTTC.

The J gene is TRBJ1-1, the V gene TRBV3-1 (or the pseudogene TRBV3-2); D is perhaps TRBD1 (5 bases). The CDR3 consists of 15 residues. Germline V gives CDR1 LGHDT, CDR2 YNNKEL (reference sequence). Trimming pared 2 bases from V and 1 base from J, leaving 11 bases between. The CDR3 region has the DNA TGTGCCAGCAGCCAACGTGGGACTCGGAACACTGAAGCTTTCTTT. Its protein product is CASSQRGTRNTEAFF.

The gene calls are TRBV5-1 and TRBJ2-3; D gene uncertain. Germline CDR1 SGHRS, CDR2 YFSETQ. This CDR3 has 14 residues. The ends were cut back, 0 bases at V and 0 bases at J, with 5 bases in the middle. The CDR3 nucleotides are TGCGCCAGCAGCTTGGAACCGAGCACAGATACGCAGTATTTT. It encodes CASSLEPSTDTQYF.

The rearrangement links TRBV5-1 to TRBJ1-2; D may be TRBD1 (5 bases). V was pared by 4 bases and J by 5 bases, with 12 bases between. CDR3 size: 13 residues. Germline CDR1 is SGHRS and CDR2 is YFSETQ. As DNA, the CDR3 is TGCGCCAGCAGCGTACAGGAGGAGTATGGCTACACCTTC. Protein sequence: CASSVQEEYGYTF.

The chain uses TRBV11-2 and TRBJ2-7; 7 bases agree with TRBD1. Trimming removed 5 bases from V and 2 bases from J; junction bases left unmatched: 3. Per the germline V gene, CDR1 is SGHAT and CDR2 is FQNNGV. This CDR3 region has 13 residues. CDR3 DNA: TGTGCCAGCAGCCCTGACAGGGCCTACGAGCAGTACTTC. Protein sequence: CASSPDRAYEQYF.

This chain uses TRBV2 with TRBJ2-3; TRBD2 aligns across 13 bases. The CDR3 runs 18 residues. Germline CDR1 SNHLY, CDR2 FYNNEI. J lost 3 bases, V lost 5 bases, and 11 bases had no gene match. DNA for the CDR3: TGTGCCAGCAGTCGACTAGCGGGGGGCCGGTCAGAAACAGATACGCAGTATTTT. This codes for CASSRLAGGRSETDTQYF.

CDR3 sequence: CASSPPGQGRTEAFF. Here the CDR3 DNA reads TGTGCCAGCAGCCCCCCCGGACAGGGTAGGACTGAAGCTTTCTTT. J is TRBJ1-1 and V is TRBV6-5; 8 bases map to TRBD1. J was trimmed by 5 bases and V by 6 bases; bases with no gene match: 11. CDR3 size: 15 residues. Germline V lookup: CDR1 MNHEY, CDR2 SVGAGI.

The chain employs TRBV6-5 and TRBJ1-2; D gene ambiguous. The CDR3 spans 11 residues. Germline V lookup: CDR1 MNHEY, CDR2 SVGAGI. Trimming left V 8 bases short and J 1 base short, with 5 bases between. The DNA of the CDR3 is TGTGCCAGCGGCATTAACTATGGCTACACCTTC. This gives the protein CASGINYGYTF.

This clone was recorded once. The rearrangement uses TRBV30 and TRBJ1-2, with 9 bases identical to TRBD1. The germline CDR1 and CDR2 sequences are GTSNPN and SVGIG (reference sequence). This CDR3 region has 12 residues. V was pared by 3 bases and J by 10 bases, with 6 bases of the junction left unmatched. CDR3 in amino acids: CAWRGTGWDYTF. The CDR3 bases are TGTGCCTGGAGGGGGACAGGGTGGGACTACACCTTC.

The rearrangement links TRBV13 to TRBJ2-7; TRBD2 agrees at 7 bases. Germline CDR1 PRHDT, CDR2 FYEKMQ (reference sequence). The CDR3 loop spans 16 amino acids. V was pared by 0 bases and J by 2 bases, with 7 bases of the junction left unmatched. CDR3 nucleotide sequence: TGTGCCAGCAGCTTAGGTCACCGGGACTACACCTACGAGCAGTACTTC. This sequence encodes CASSLGHRDYTYEQYF. Using reference TRBV13 and TRBJ2-7 for the parts outside the CDR3, the full variable domain is AAGVIQSPRHLIKEKRETATLKCYPIPRHDTVYWYQQGPGQDPQFLISFYEKMQSDKGSIPDRFSAQQFSDYHSELNMSSLELGDSALYFCASSLGHRDYTYEQYFGPGTRLTVT.

V usage is TRBV5-1 and J usage is TRBJ2-3; a weak D match, TRBD1 (5 bases). V was trimmed by 5 bases and J by 1 base, leaving 17 bases between them. There are 16 residues in the CDR3. CDR1 and CDR2 from the germline V gene are SGHRS and YFSETQ. In DNA form, the CDR3 reads TGCGCCAGCAGGCGCCAAACAGGCCTTGGCACAGATACGCAGTATTTT. Its protein is CASRRQTGLGTDTQYF. Complete variable domain (other parts from reference TRBV5-1 and TRBJ2-3): KAGVTQTPRYLIKTRGQQVTLSCSPISGHRSVSWYQQTPGQGLQFLFEYFSETQRNKGNFPGRFSGRQFSNSRSEMNVSTLELGDSALYLCASRRQTGLGTDTQYFGPGTRLTVL.

The rearrangement uses TRBV5-4 and TRBJ1-6, with a weak D call TRBD1 (5 bases). The CDR3 contains 15 residues. From germline, CDR1 is SGHNT and CDR2 YYREEE (reference sequence). V lost 1 base and J lost 9, with 14 bases in between. In DNA form, the CDR3 reads TGTGCCAGCAGCTTGAACCAGGGAGTAAGTTCACCCCTCCACTTT. It translates to CASSLNQGVSSPLHF.